These 5 T cell receptor beta chains originate from one sample sequenced in a study of blood T cell repertoires in COVID-19. Sequencing was performed with immunoSEQ multiplex PCR; in TCRdb, only in-frame clones are kept and a portion is missing. The sample holds over 600,000 clones, over 80% seen once. The sample taken for sequencing was peripheral blood. These receptors all stem from a woman aged 18-30 years with acute or convalescent COVID-19.

The chain couples TRBV6-1 to TRBJ1-2; 7 nucleotides line up with TRBD1. From germline, CDR1 is MNHNS and CDR2 SASEGT. The CDR3 has 16 amino acids. With V trimmed by 4 bases and J by 4 bases, 12 bases remained unmatched. The CDR3 is CASSALPGGGSYGYTF. CDR3 bases: TGTGCCAGCAGTGCCCTCCCAGGGGGAGGTAGCTATGGCTACACCTTC.

The rearrangement joins TRBV7-6 to TRBJ1-3; 10 nucleotides agree with TRBD1. The V segment lost 4 bases and the J segment 0 bases; nucleotides outside the gene matches: 18. The CDR3 spans 21 residues. Looked up from germline, CDR1 is SGHVS and CDR2 is FNYEAQ. The CDR3 spells CASSSVFRAGTGAFSGNTIYF. CDR3 nucleotides: TGTGCCAGCAGCTCCGTATTTCGGGCCGGGACAGGGGCGTTCTCTGGAAACACCATATATTTT.

V gene TRBV2 combines with J gene TRBJ2-3; D is possibly TRBD1 (6 bases). CDR1 SNHLY and CDR2 FYNNEI come from the germline V gene. The CDR3 covers 15 residues. The ends were cut back, 7 bases at V and 4 bases at J, with 18 bases in the middle. This CDR3 reads CASTRQGTSADTQYF. CDR3 coding DNA: TGTGCCAGCACTCGTCAGGGGACGTCGGCAGATACGCAGTATTTT.

The chain combines TRBV4-1 with TRBJ1-4; D uncertain. CDR1 is MGHRA, CDR2 YSYEKL, per germline. Trimming cost V 4 bases and J 8 bases, with 20 bases left between them. The CDR3 has 16 amino acids. Written as DNA, the CDR3 is TGCGCCAGCAGCCGGCCGAGGAAAGCCCGTCGGGAAAAACTGTTTTTT. It encodes CASSRPRKARREKLFF.

The chain recombines TRBV7-9 with TRBJ1-1; D remains ambiguous. CDR3 size: 12 residues. The germline V and J ends were trimmed by 5 bases and 6 bases, with 10 bases remaining between them. Germline-derived CDR1 and CDR2 are SEHNR and FQNEAQ (reference sequence). This chain's CDR3 is CASSPQQSEAFF. The CDR3 DNA reads as TGTGCCAGCAGCCCCCAACAGTCTGAAGCTTTCTTT.